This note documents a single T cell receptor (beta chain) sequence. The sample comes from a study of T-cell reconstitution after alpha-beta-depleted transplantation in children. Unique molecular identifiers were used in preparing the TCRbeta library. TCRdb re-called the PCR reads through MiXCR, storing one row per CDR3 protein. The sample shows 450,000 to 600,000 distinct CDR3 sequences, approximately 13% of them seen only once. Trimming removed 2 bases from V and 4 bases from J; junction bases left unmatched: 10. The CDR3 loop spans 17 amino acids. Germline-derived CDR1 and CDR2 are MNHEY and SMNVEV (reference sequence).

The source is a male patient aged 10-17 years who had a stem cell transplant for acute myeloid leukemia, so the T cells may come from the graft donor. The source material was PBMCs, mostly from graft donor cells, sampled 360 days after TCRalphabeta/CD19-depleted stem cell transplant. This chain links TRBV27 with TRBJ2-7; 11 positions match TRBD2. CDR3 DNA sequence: TGTGCCAGCAGTTTAGGACTAGCGGGCGCTTCCTTGTACGAGCAGTACTTC. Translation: CASSLGLAGASLYEQYF.